This T cell receptor beta chain originates from a study of identical twins. This clonotype was recorded many times. A single record per CDR3 protein comes from TCRdb applying MiXCR to the 5' RACE reads. The data contain around 1.7 million distinct CDR3 sequences, about 32% of them singletons. This CDR3 spans 14 amino acids. J lost 7 bases, V lost 5 bases, and 12 bases had no gene match. Germline-derived CDR1 and CDR2 are DFQATT and SNEGSKA (reference sequence). This receptor was taken from a newborn girl in good health. The chain combines TRBV20-1 with TRBJ1-2; 8 nucleotides line up with TRBD1. The sequencing input was cord blood. CDR3 DNA sequence: TGCAGTGCTGGAGTAGAACAGGGGGATCGTGGCTACACCTTC. Encoded protein: CSAGVEQGDRGYTF.